The 23 T cell receptor beta chains reported below all come from one sample, sequenced in a study of blood T cells in healthy people across ages. With a J-beta primer mix and a sample-barcoded 5' primer, a second PCR ran roughly 6 to 11 cycles. TCRdb re-called the 5' RACE reads with MiXCR, one entry per CDR3 protein. This table has over a million distinct CDR3 sequences, roughly 45% appearing once. The sample was blood. These receptors all stem from a woman aged 55-69 years in good health.

The V and J genes are TRBV28 and TRBJ2-3, with a possible D match to TRBD1 (6 bases). This CDR3 contains 16 residues. Germline values: CDR1 MDHEN, CDR2 SYDVKM. Trimming took off 4 bases at V and 0 bases at J, with 14 bases between the two ends. The CDR3 reads CASSSTGTPSTDTQYF. As DNA, the CDR3 is TGTGCCAGCAGTTCTACCGGGACACCCAGCACAGATACGCAGTATTTT.

This chain joins TRBV6-2 or TRBV6-3 and TRBJ2-3, with 10 bases identical to TRBD2. CDR1 is MNHEY, CDR2 SVGEGT, per germline. The CDR3 consists of 16 residues. V lost 6 bases to trimming and J lost 6 bases; unmatched junction nucleotides: 12. In nucleotides, the CDR3 is TGTGCCAGCAGCCCGGCTAGCGGGAGCTTGTATGATACGCAGTATTTT. It yields the protein CASSPASGSLYDTQYF.

About this clonotype itself: An end of the junction differs from the germline gene, which may be a read error. This chain connects TRBV20-1 to TRBJ2-3; tentative D call: TRBD2 (6 bases). The germline CDR1 and CDR2 sequences are DFQATT and SNEGSKA (reference sequence). The CDR3 is 13 residues long. CDR3 DNA sequence: TGCGGTGCTAGGATCCGGGGGAGGGATACGCAGTATTTT. It codes for CGARIRGRDTQYF.

This clonotype has only a few counts. The chain recombines TRBV7-9 with TRBJ2-3; D perhaps matches TRBD2 (6 bases). Germline V gives CDR1 SEHNR, CDR2 FQNEAQ (reference sequence). CDR3 size: 14 residues. V dropped 5 bases and J dropped 1 base, with 10 bases sitting between them. CDR3 region: CASSPIAGTDTQYF. The CDR3 nucleotides read TGTGCCAGCAGCCCCATAGCGGGCACAGATACGCAGTATTTT.

The chain joins TRBV10-1 to TRBJ2-1; D is perhaps TRBD1 (6 bases). Germline V lookup: CDR1 WNHNN, CDR2 SYGVQD (reference sequence). Deletions cut 2 bases from V and 2 bases from J, with 13 bases between. This CDR3 region has 16 residues. Here the CDR3 DNA reads TGCGCCAGCAGTGAGCTGATTGCAGGGGCCTACAATGAGCAGTTCTTC. This gives the protein CASSELIAGAYNEQFF.

This clonotype was observed at least ten times. The rearrangement uses TRBV24-1 and TRBJ2-1; no reliable D call. The length of the CDR3 is 17 residues. Trimming took 5 bases from V and 0 from J, leaving 16 bases between them. The germline V gene encodes CDR1 KGHDR and CDR2 SFDVKD. CDR3 nucleotides: TGTGCCACCAGTGCCGCAGGACGGGTACGCTCCTACAATGAGCAGTTCTTC. Its protein is CATSAAGRVRSYNEQFF.

V and J are TRBV20-1 and TRBJ1-5; the D is unclear. V dropped 2 bases and J dropped 1 base, with 9 bases sitting between them. This CDR3 region has 14 residues. Germline CDR1 DFQATT, CDR2 SNEGSKA (reference sequence). The DNA of the CDR3 is TGCAGTGCTAGAAGGGTAGGAAGCAATCAGCCCCAGCATTTT. As protein: CSARRVGSNQPQHF.

The chain combines TRBV6-2 or TRBV6-3 with TRBJ2-5, with D uncertain. The CDR3 loop spans 11 amino acids. The ends were cut back, 5 bases at V and 13 bases at J, with 14 bases in the middle. Germline V gene sequence: CDR1 MNHEY, CDR2 SVGEGT. CDR3 in DNA: TGTGCCAGCAGTCACACAGACCGGAGGTACTTC. It yields the protein CASSHTDRRYF.

The table lists this clonotype with many counts. The chain combines TRBV18 with TRBJ2-7; D may be TRBD2 (5 bases). Germline CDR1 is KGHSH and CDR2 is LQKENI. The ends were cut back, 3 bases at V and 6 bases at J, with 18 bases in the middle. The CDR3 is 15 residues long. In nucleotides, the CDR3 is TGTGCCAGCTCACCGATCCCGGGATCAGGAACCGAGCAGTACTTC. As protein: CASSPIPGSGTEQYF.

The chain is built from TRBV10-1 and TRBJ2-1; D is uncertain. V was shortened by 3 bases and J by 6 bases, with 6 bases between the two germline ends. This CDR3 region has 12 residues. Germline V lookup: CDR1 WNHNN, CDR2 SYGVQD (reference sequence). CDR3 nucleotides: TGCGCCAGCAGTGACAGCACCAATGAGCAGTTCTTC. This codes for CASSDSTNEQFF.

This clonotype was seen a few times. This sequence joins TRBV12-3 or TRBV12-4 and TRBJ2-3; TRBD2 aligns across 7 bases. J gave up 6 bases and V 4 bases, and 7 bases lay outside the gene matches. CDR3 length: 14 residues. The CDR3 nucleotides read TGTGCCAGCAGTTCCCTAAGCGGGAAGGATACGCAGTATTTT. Its protein is CASSSLSGKDTQYF.

At least ten counts were recorded for this clonotype. The chain employs TRBV7-9 and TRBJ2-7, with D possibly TRBD2 on 5 matching bases. From germline, CDR1 is SEHNR and CDR2 FQNEAQ (reference sequence). The CDR3 runs to 14 residues. V was pared by 6 bases and J by 6 bases, with 18 bases between. DNA of the CDR3: TGTGCCAGCAGTTCCCCCCGGGGTTTACGCGAGCAGTACTTC. Residues: CASSSPRGLREQYF.

The CDR3, as DNA: TGTGCCTGGTCCCTCAACGTCCTGACTTTC. Amino acids: CAWSLNVLTF. This chain uses TRBV30 with TRBJ2-6, with D uncertain. The CDR3 runs 10 residues. Germline V gene lookup returns CDR1 GTSNPN and CDR2 SVGIG (reference sequence). The V and J ends lost 5 bases and 9 bases respectively, with 5 bases between them.

This clonotype was counted only a few times. The gene calls are TRBV29-1 and TRBJ2-1, with 7 bases matching TRBD2. Germline CDR1 is SQVTM and CDR2 is ANQGSEA. The length of the CDR3 is 15 residues. J was trimmed by 1 base and V by 2 bases; bases with no gene match: 5. CDR3 bases: TGCAGCGTTGAATTCCCCGGGGGGTCCTACAATGAGCAGTTCTTC. Translating it yields CSVEFPGGSYNEQFF.

The DNA for the CDR3 is TGCAGCGTTGACAAGGGTAACTATGGCTACACCTTC. This encodes CSVDKGNYGYTF. The V gene is TRBV29-1, the J gene TRBJ1-2; no clear D. Trimming removed 3 bases at V and 1 base at J, with 6 bases between. The CDR3 runs 12 residues. Germline V gene lookup returns CDR1 SQVTM and CDR2 ANQGSEA.

This clonotype occurred a few times. The V call is TRBV29-1, the J call TRBJ2-3; possibly TRBD1 or TRBD2 for D (5 bases each). Germline CDR1 and CDR2: SQVTM and ANQGSEA. V was cut by 4 bases and J by 2 bases, with 16 bases left in between. The CDR3 covers 15 residues. The CDR3 bases are TGCAGCGTTGTAGGGGCGGAGGTTGACACAGATACGCAGTATTTT. It is translated as CSVVGAEVDTDTQYF.

This chain joins TRBV13 and TRBJ1-5; D not certain. With 6 bases removed from V and 3 bases from J, the gap between germline ends came to 15 bases. The germline gives CDR1 PRHDT, CDR2 FYEKMQ (reference sequence). The CDR3 runs 15 residues. The DNA of the CDR3 is TGTGCCAGCAGTTACCGGGCTAGCCCCAATCAGCCCCAGCATTTT. Amino acid sequence: CASSYRASPNQPQHF.

CDR3 residues: CSAPATGPPEAFF. CDR3 nucleotide sequence: TGCAGTGCCCCCGCGACAGGGCCTCCGGAAGCTTTCTTT. The chain recombines TRBV20-1 with TRBJ1-1; 7 bases are a match to TRBD1. The CDR3 runs 13 residues. V dropped 6 bases and J dropped 8; count of bases not matched to a gene: 12. Germline V CDR1 and CDR2: DFQATT, SNEGSKA (reference sequence).

The chain combines TRBV7-6 with TRBJ1-1; D is perhaps TRBD1 (5 bases). The CDR3 spans 15 residues. CDR1 SGHVS and CDR2 FNYEAQ come from the germline V gene. Trimming took off 5 bases at V and 2 bases at J, with 15 bases between the two ends. CDR3 protein: CASSPRQSTNTEAFF. CDR3 nucleotides: TGTGCCAGCAGCCCCAGACAGAGCACCAACACTGAAGCTTTCTTT.

This clonotype was observed a handful of times. The chain's CDR3 is CASSLTAGGANVLTF. For the CDR3, the DNA is TGTGCCAGCAGCTTAACGGCGGGCGGGGCCAACGTCCTGACTTTC. This chain connects TRBV5-6 to TRBJ2-6, with D perhaps TRBD2 (5 bases). The V end was cut by 2 bases, the J end by 4 bases, with 10 bases between. Germline assignment: CDR1 SGHDT and CDR2 YYEEEE. This CDR3 has 15 amino acids.

The rearrangement links TRBV5-5 to TRBJ2-7, with TRBD2 matching 10 bases. The V and J ends lost 0 bases and 7 bases, in that order; junction bases with no gene match: 7. This CDR3 has 15 residues. Per germline, CDR1 SGHKS and CDR2 YYEKEE (reference sequence). As DNA, the CDR3 is TGTGCCAGCAGCTTGGACAGCGGGAGGGTCGGTGAGCAGTACTTC. This encodes CASSLDSGRVGEQYF.

This clonotype appeared a few times. The rearrangement uses TRBV5-1 and TRBJ1-1, with D possibly being TRBD1 (5 bases). V dropped 4 bases and J dropped 3 bases, with 13 bases sitting between them. This CDR3 has 14 amino acids. Germline V gene data show CDR1 as SGHRS and CDR2 as YFSETQ. The CDR3 coding sequence is TGCGCCAGCAGCGACGGGGGAGAGGACACTGAAGCTTTCTTT. Translation gives CASSDGGEDTEAFF.

The chain links TRBV3-1 to TRBJ1-1; TRBD1 matches at 7 bases. After removal of 5 bases from V and 6 bases from J, the junction contained 9 bases not matched to a gene. The CDR3 contains 14 residues. The germline V gene encodes CDR1 LGHDT and CDR2 YNNKEL (reference sequence). As DNA, the CDR3 is TGTGCCAGCAGCTACCCCGGGACAGTTCCTGAAGCTTTCTTT. Translated, it gives CASSYPGTVPEAFF.